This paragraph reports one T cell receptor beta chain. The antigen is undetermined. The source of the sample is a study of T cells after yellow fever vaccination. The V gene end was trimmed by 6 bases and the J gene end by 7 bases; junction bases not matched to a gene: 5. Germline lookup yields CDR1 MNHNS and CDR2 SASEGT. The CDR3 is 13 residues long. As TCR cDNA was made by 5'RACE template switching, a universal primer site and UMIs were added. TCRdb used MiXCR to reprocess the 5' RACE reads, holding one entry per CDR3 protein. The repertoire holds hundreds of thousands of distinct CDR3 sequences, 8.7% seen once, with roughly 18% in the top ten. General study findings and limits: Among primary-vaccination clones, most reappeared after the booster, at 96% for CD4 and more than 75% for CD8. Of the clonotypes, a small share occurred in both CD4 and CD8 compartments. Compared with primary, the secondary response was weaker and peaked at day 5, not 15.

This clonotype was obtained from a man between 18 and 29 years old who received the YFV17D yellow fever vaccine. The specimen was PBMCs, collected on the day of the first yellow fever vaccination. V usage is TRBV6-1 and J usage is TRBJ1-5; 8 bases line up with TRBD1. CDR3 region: CASSRTGYQPQHF. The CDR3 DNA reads TGTGCCAGCAGCCGGACAGGGTACCAGCCCCAGCATTTT.